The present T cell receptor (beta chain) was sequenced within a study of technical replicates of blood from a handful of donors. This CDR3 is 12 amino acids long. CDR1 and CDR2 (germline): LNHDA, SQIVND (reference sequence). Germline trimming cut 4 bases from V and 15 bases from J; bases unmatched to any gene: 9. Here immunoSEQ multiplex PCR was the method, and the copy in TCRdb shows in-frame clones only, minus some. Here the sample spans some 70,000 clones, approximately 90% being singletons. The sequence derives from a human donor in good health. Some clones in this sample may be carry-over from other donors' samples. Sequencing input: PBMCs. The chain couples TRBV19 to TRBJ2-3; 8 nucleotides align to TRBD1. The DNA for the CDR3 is TGTGCCAGTAGTACCCGGGACAGGTGGCTTTATTTT. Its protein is CASSTRDRWLYF.